This TCR beta chain comes out of a study of a mutant IDH1 vaccine in newly diagnosed glioma. Study-wide context: Receipt of radiotherapy, temozolomide, or both preceded the study, and most received both.

Time point in this sample: week 23, last vaccination. Each dose of the vaccine consisted of 300 ug of mutant IDH1 20-mer peptide, with topical imiquimod. About this clone itself: Its cognate antigen is unknown.

The CDR3 is made up of 15 amino acids. V gave up 0 bases and J gave up 2 bases, with 9 bases separating them. Germline loops: CDR1 LNHNV, CDR2 YYDKDF (reference sequence). Using immunoSEQ multiplex PCR, the repertoire was profiled, and TCRdb retains in-frame clones only, with some absent. This table holds about 82,000 clones, over 75% found once. This sequence originates from a man between 25 and 39 years old with glioma. Some clones in this sample may be carry-over from other donors' samples. This chain uses TRBV15 with TRBJ2-3; perhaps TRBD1 as D (6 bases). Sequencing used PBMCs, obtained from a glioma patient whose treatment included an IDH1 peptide vaccine. Here the CDR3 DNA reads TGTGCCACCAGCAGAGATTGGGACACCACAGATACGCAGTATTTT. It codes for CATSRDWDTTDTQYF.